Each of the 19 T cell receptor beta chains below was sequenced from the same sample in a study of OX40 agonist ivuxolimab in advanced cancers. Measured with immunoSEQ multiplex PCR; TCRdb has only the in-frame clones, and not every one. The table shows 100,000 to 110,000 clones, with approximately 90% occurring only once. The starting material was CD4+ or CD8+ T cells sorted from blood, obtained in a trial of the OX40 agonist ivuxolimab. The receptors derive from an adult with an advanced solid tumor such as melanoma, head and neck, liver or kidney cancer.

This sequence joins TRBV6-5 and TRBJ1-1; weak D call: TRBD1 (6 bases). Germline V lookup: CDR1 MNHEY, CDR2 SVGAGI. Trimming took 0 bases from V and 4 from J, leaving 15 bases between them. The CDR3 has 16 residues. This chain's CDR3 is CASSYSSQGMGTEAFF. CDR3 nucleotide sequence: TGTGCCAGCAGTTACTCTTCCCAGGGGATGGGCACTGAAGCTTTCTTT.

The chain uses TRBV25-1 and TRBJ2-7, with a tentative D call TRBD1 (6 bases). Germline lookup yields CDR1 MGHDK and CDR2 SYGVNS. The CDR3 has 14 amino acids. V lost 3 bases to trimming and J lost 0 bases, with 9 bases between them. The CDR3 sequence: CASSEGALSYEQYF. CDR3 DNA sequence: TGTGCCAGCAGTGAGGGGGCCCTCTCCTACGAGCAGTACTTC.

The V call is TRBV18, the J call TRBJ1-5, with D possibly being TRBD1 (6 bases). Germline CDR1 and CDR2: KGHSH and LQKENI. The CDR3 contains 14 residues. The V gene lost 0 bases and the J gene lost 5 bases, with 8 bases spanning the gap. The CDR3 loop reads CASSPPGGYQPQHF. The CDR3 bases are TGTGCCAGCTCACCACCAGGGGGGTATCAGCCCCAGCATTTT.

This chain uses TRBV10-3 with TRBJ2-2; D uncertain. V was clipped by 8 bases and J by 2 bases, with 6 bases between them. This CDR3 comprises 12 residues. Germline V lookup: CDR1 ENHRY, CDR2 SYGVKD. This CDR3 reads CAIGPNTGELFF. In DNA, the CDR3 is TGTGCCATCGGACCTAACACCGGGGAGCTGTTTTTT.

The gene calls are TRBV19 and TRBJ2-7; 10 bases agree with TRBD2. The trim removed 3 bases at V and 1 base at J, leaving 6 bases unmatched. Germline assignment: CDR1 LNHDA and CDR2 SQIVND (reference sequence). The CDR3 has 16 residues. DNA for the CDR3: TGTGCCAGTAGTATCTTCGGGACTAGCGCTTCCTACGAGCAGTACTTC. The encoded protein is CASSIFGTSASYEQYF.

The chain is built from TRBV5-5 and TRBJ2-1; D ambiguous. The germline V gene has CDR1 SGHKS and CDR2 YYEKEE (reference sequence). The CDR3 has 12 residues. Deletions cut 4 bases from V and 6 bases from J, with 8 bases between. Written as DNA, the CDR3 is TGTGCCAGCAGCCTCCAGTTCAATGAGCAGTTCTTC. Its translation is CASSLQFNEQFF.

This chain uses TRBV19 with TRBJ2-1; D not certain. V was clipped by 3 bases and J by 4 bases, with 13 bases between them. CDR1 and CDR2 from the germline V gene are LNHDA and SQIVND (reference sequence). This CDR3 contains 15 residues. The CDR3 region has the DNA TGTGCCAGTAGTATTGCGGTGACCGAATACAATGAGCAGTTCTTC. Amino acid sequence: CASSIAVTEYNEQFF.

The chain recombines TRBV7-2 with TRBJ2-7; TRBD1 matches at 7 bases. Germline lookup yields CDR1 SGHTA and CDR2 FQGNSA. Losses at the gene ends were 2 bases for V and 10 bases for J; bases not matched to a gene: 2. This CDR3 contains 11 residues. CDR3 nucleotide sequence: TGTGCCAGCAGCTTAAGGGACAGCCAGTACTTC. Translating gives CASSLRDSQYF.

This chain uses TRBV11-3 with TRBJ2-1; 13 bases align to TRBD2. The CDR3 is 13 amino acids. The V and J ends lost 4 bases and 13 bases, in that order; junction bases with no gene match: 4. Germline loops: CDR1 SGHNT, CDR2 YENEEA. Here the CDR3 DNA reads TGTGCCAGCAGCTCACTAGCGGGAGGGCCACAGTTCTTC. As protein: CASSSLAGGPQFF.

This chain connects TRBV5-8 to TRBJ2-4; D uncertain. There are 11 residues in the CDR3. Germline CDR1 and CDR2: SGHTS and YDEGEE. The ends were cut back, 1 base at V and 6 bases at J, with 2 bases in the middle. The CDR3 DNA reads as TGTGCCAGCAGCTTGAGAAACATTCAGTACTTC. It yields the protein CASSLRNIQYF.

The V gene is TRBV7-3, the J gene TRBJ2-1; 7 nucleotides align to TRBD1. J lost 4 bases, V lost 10 bases, and 7 bases had no gene match. The germline gives CDR1 SGHTA, CDR2 FQGTGA. The CDR3 extends over 13 amino acids. The CDR3 DNA is TGTGCCACCTCAACAGGGGCGTACAATGAGCAGTTCTTC. This encodes CATSTGAYNEQFF. The complete variable domain, with remaining parts taken from reference TRBV7-3 and TRBJ2-1, reads GAGVSQTPSNKVTEKGKYVELRCDPISGHTALYWYRQSLGQGPEFLIYFQGTGAADDSGLPNDRFFAVRPEGSVSTLKIQRTERGDSAVYLCATSTGAYNEQFFGPGTRLTVL.

This chain connects TRBV7-2 to TRBJ1-4; no reliable D call. Germline V gene lookup returns CDR1 SGHTA and CDR2 FQGNSA. V was pared by 4 bases and J by 4 bases, with 19 bases between. The CDR3 covers 17 residues. The CDR3, as DNA: TGTGCCAGCAGCTCCGTTGGGCCGATAGCATTTAATGAAAAACTGTTTTTT. This gives the protein CASSSVGPIAFNEKLFF.

J is TRBJ1-2 and V is TRBV7-9; no clear D gene. There are 15 residues in the CDR3. Trimming took off 0 bases at V and 6 bases at J, with 14 bases between the two ends. The germline gives CDR1 SEHNR, CDR2 FQNEAQ (reference sequence). For the CDR3, the DNA is TGTGCCAGCAGCTTAGCAGTTTTCCAGCCAAATGGCTACACCTTC. This encodes CASSLAVFQPNGYTF.

The chain uses TRBV7-9 and TRBJ1-5; D possibly corresponds to TRBD1 (6 bases). This CDR3 comprises 14 residues. Between the trimmed V and J ends, which lost 5 bases and 1 base, there was a span of 9 bases. Germline CDR1 SEHNR, CDR2 FQNEAQ (reference sequence). The CDR3 protein is CASSARGSNQPQHF. CDR3 nucleotides: TGTGCCAGCAGCGCAAGGGGGAGCAATCAGCCCCAGCATTTT.

The V and J genes are TRBV4-3 and TRBJ1-5; the D is unclear. There are 13 residues in the CDR3. Deletions cut 0 bases from V and 6 bases from J, with 6 bases between. Germline V lookup: CDR1 LGHNA, CDR2 YSLEER. In DNA form, the CDR3 reads TGCGCCAGCAGCCAAGAGAAGGGTCAGCCCCAGCATTTT. Translation: CASSQEKGQPQHF.

The chain recombines TRBV7-9 with TRBJ2-7; 7 bases line up with TRBD2. This CDR3 contains 16 residues. From germline, CDR1 is SEHNR and CDR2 FQNEAQ (reference sequence). The trim removed 5 bases at V and 3 bases at J, leaving 13 bases unmatched. CDR3 nucleotide sequence: TGTGCCAGCAGCCCAGGGAGGGCAACACGTATCTACGAGCAGTACTTC. Its translation: CASSPGRATRIYEQYF.

This chain connects TRBV5-4 to TRBJ2-7, with 7 bases identical to TRBD1. V lost 4 bases to trimming and J lost 2 bases; unmatched junction nucleotides: 9. CDR1 is SGHNT, CDR2 YYREEE, per germline (reference sequence). This CDR3 region has 15 residues. CDR3 protein: CASSPEGAMTYEQYF. For the CDR3, the DNA is TGTGCCAGCAGCCCCGAGGGGGCGATGACCTACGAGCAGTACTTC.

This clone has just one count. This rearrangement joins TRBV9 to TRBJ1-2; D ambiguous. Germline V lookup: CDR1 SGDLS, CDR2 YYNGEE. V gave up 0 bases and J gave up 0 bases, with 9 bases separating them. The length of the CDR3 is 15 residues. The CDR3 reads CASSVAPGTNYGYTF. CDR3 bases: TGTGCCAGCAGCGTAGCCCCTGGTACTAACTATGGCTACACCTTC.

The chain employs TRBV18 and TRBJ2-7; D may be TRBD2 (6 bases). This CDR3 has 14 amino acids. V gave up 4 bases and J gave up 2 bases, with 12 bases separating them. Germline V CDR1 and CDR2: KGHSH, LQKENI. CDR3 DNA: TGTGCCAGCTCACGTAGTGGAGGGACCTACGAGCAGTACTTC. Protein product: CASSRSGGTYEQYF.